This T cell receptor beta chain was sequenced during a study of long-term antiretroviral therapy in people with HIV (dated by TCRdb to 2022 to 2024). A note on the overall study: The earliest samples were collected approximately a decade before the 2015 WHO recommendation for immediate ART, a period when ART was typically delayed until CD4 counts fell. Of the roughly 27 participants with HIV, approximately twelve were female. A retrospective serial study tested whether changes in peripheral blood TRB repertoire composition and diversity were associated with ART initiation and durable HIV suppression. No cross-contamination during QIAcube processing was seen in test extractions of a monoclonal T-cell line run alongside around 31 polyclonal samples. From fewer than 35 adults with confirmed HIV infection, the cohort provided approximately 190 cryopreserved PBMC samples, gathered serially across a mean of about six years (range 1-12). Overall study outcomes, separate from this receptor: Limited PBMC availability meant only the TCR beta chain was sequenced, without alpha chain pairing. Narrower CDR3 length ranges were observed in HIV repertoires than in controls, and an antigen-experienced repertoire with only a slight naive shift after ART was suggested by the network structure. ART initiation was associated with a significant increase in TRB diversity, but diversity stayed significantly below transplant donor controls even after long-term ART. Because pre-ART samples had limited cell numbers, unsorted PBMC were profiled rather than sorted CD4+ and CD8+ T cells. At every time point, the repertoire was dominated by expanded TRB clones first identified before ART initiation, although this dominance fluctuated and, in many PLHIV, declined after ART. Inferences about post-ART repertoire changes are limited because no data were available on ART adherence, viral resistance or therapy changes. The samples span the years 2004 to 2017, and the ART regimens used at that time may not be as effective as current regimens.

The immunoSEQ hsTCRB v3.0 assay was used at survey level resolution to sequence the TRB variable region. TRB sequencing targeted a depth of roughly 40,000-55,000 T-cell genomes per sample. An Illumina MiSeq with a v3 150-cycle kit was used to sequence the pooled TRB libraries. The study's processing was this. Analysis of repertoires was carried out in R inside a reproducible Nextflow workflow spanning QC, data transformation and analysis. LymphoSeq2, an R package for exploring AIRR-Seq data, was used to implement the custom analyses. Four samples yielding fewer than 5000 total TRB sequences were excluded, leaving 188 analyzed HIV repertoires. Among the 200 or so HIV repertoires that were kept, some 60 were collected before ART initiation and more than 120 were collected after ART initiation. Repertoires were downsampled to 5000 TRB nucleotide sequences, with summary statistics averaged over 100 downsampling iterations. TRB sequences were retained for analysis only if CDR3 regions of at least seven amino acids were present. Diversity was assessed using a clonality score derived from Shannon entropy and using the Gini coefficient. In the repertoire networks, any two of the top 5000 CDR3 amino acid sequences were connected whenever the two sequences differed by an edit distance of one. GLIPH2 predicted antigen specificity groups and MHC restriction for TRB CDR3 amino acid sequences. To flag known associations with CMV, EBV, HIV or tissue antigens, CDR3 amino acid sequences were compared against VDJdb and McPAS-TCR. Pre-ART, post-ART and control groups were compared with Wilcoxon signed-rank tests and Holm-Bonferroni correction. Held by TCRdb, this immuneACCESS table contains in-frame sequences only and omits some clones. Under half of the omission traces to an unresolved V gene where checked; the cause of the rest is unknown. V, J and clone size reflect that table, while D and trimming were determined from the DNA. The sample records tens of thousands of clones, around 84% of which are singletons. About a fifth of the sample goes to the ten largest clones.

Turning to this clone: The antigen it binds to is not known. No qualities accompany the bases; no much larger clone lies one base away.

Participants were included only if at least one PBMC sample before ART initiation and at least two post-ART samples were available. All participants with HIV were treated in the United States of America. Before DNA extraction, cryopreserved samples containing about 1-10 million PBMC were thawed and washed. At the time of the earliest PBMC sample, participants with HIV were aged between roughly 20 and 60 years. PBMC samples from each participant spanned 1-4 timepoints before ART initiation and 2-8 timepoints after ART initiation, with a median of 7 samples. Serial HIV viral load, CD4+ T-cell count, ART history and demographic data were obtained for every participant. A Qiagen kit on a QIAcube was used to extract genomic DNA from unsorted PBMC, with samples processed in batches of 12. The cysteine opens and the phenylalanine closes a CDR3 of 18 amino acids. CDR3 DNA is the only sequence kept; it has 54 bases, read in frame from the first base. At the junction V is shortened by 6 bases and J by 0 bases, with 21 bases in between. In the germline V gene, CDR1 corresponds to KGHSH and CDR2 to LQKENI.

The chain links TRBV18 with TRBJ2-1, with TRBD1 perhaps the D gene, on 8 matching bases. The sequenced sample was unsorted PBMCs, obtained 0.1 years before starting antiretroviral therapy. The receptor comes from a man between 18 and 29 years old with HIV. The DNA sequence follows: TGTGCCAGCTCTGAGCGGGGACAGGCAGTAGGCTCCTACAATGAGCAGTTCTTC. Its amino acids are CASSERGQAVGSYNEQFF.